This entry lists 16 T cell receptor beta chains sequenced from one sample in a study of tumor-infiltrating lymphocytes in oesophageal squamous cell carcinoma. TCRdb reprocessed the PCR reads via MiXCR and lists one record per CDR3 protein. The table records fewer than 20,000 distinct CDR3 sequences, around 40% of them present only once. Sequencing used normal esophageal tissue next to the tumor. The receptors derive from a female donor with esophageal squamous cell carcinoma.

This chain joins TRBV7-6 and TRBJ2-1; 9 nucleotides match TRBD2. With V trimmed by 1 base and J by 1 base, 14 bases remained unmatched. This CDR3 spans 20 amino acids. Germline CDR1 and CDR2: SGHVS and FNYEAQ. Here the CDR3 reads CASSLVQGTSRVVSYNEQFF. The DNA of the CDR3 is TGTGCCAGCAGCTTAGTACAAGGGACTAGCAGGGTAGTGTCCTACAATGAGCAGTTCTTC.

This clonotype was detected a few times. The chain combines TRBV20-1 with TRBJ1-1; D unclear. Germline V gene data show CDR1 as DFQATT and CDR2 as SNEGSKA (reference sequence). V lost 5 bases to trimming and J lost 3 bases, with 13 bases between them. This CDR3 is 13 amino acids long. The CDR3 DNA reads as TGCAGTGCTCCCCGTCCTGGGGACACTGAAGCTTTCTTT. This encodes CSAPRPGDTEAFF.

There are a few counts of this clonotype. The chain has TRBV7-4 and TRBJ2-3; D gene uncertain. This CDR3 has 13 residues. Germline CDR1 is SGHVT and CDR2 is SQSDAQ. V lost 2 bases and J 4 bases, leaving 7 bases between the germline ends. CDR3 in DNA: TGTGCCAGCAGCTTATTAAGCGCAGATACGCAGTATTTT. As protein: CASSLLSADTQYF.

The chain links TRBV2 to TRBJ2-1; a weak D match, TRBD2 (5 bases). V lost 0 bases and J lost 8, with 8 bases in between. Germline-derived CDR1 and CDR2 are SNHLY and FYNNEI. The CDR3 is 13 residues long. CDR3 in amino acids: CASSEAGVDEQFF. The CDR3 nucleotides are TGTGCCAGCAGTGAAGCGGGAGTGGATGAGCAGTTCTTC. The full variable domain, with the rest looked up from reference TRBV2 and TRBJ2-1, is EPEVTQTPSHQVTQMGQEVILRCVPISNHLYFYWYRQILGQKVEFLVSFYNNEISEKSEIFDDQFSVERPDGSNFTLKIRSTKLEDSAMYFCASSEAGVDEQFFGPGTRLTVL.

In DNA, the CDR3 is TGTGCCAGCAGCCCAGGACTAGGCCCAGATACGCAGTATTTT. It translates to CASSPGLGPDTQYF. The rearrangement joins TRBV7-2 to TRBJ2-3; 7 nucleotides agree with TRBD2. Trimming cost V 5 bases and J 4 bases; bases outside gene matches: 6. The CDR3 totals 14 residues. Germline V gene lookup returns CDR1 SGHTA and CDR2 FQGNSA. Supplemented by reference TRBV7-2 and TRBJ2-3, the full variable domain reads GAGVSQSPSNKVTEKGKDVELRCDPISGHTALYWYRQSLGQGLEFLIYFQGNSAPDKSGLPSDRFSAERTGGSVSTLTIQRTQQEDSAVYLCASSPGLGPDTQYFGPGTRLTVL.

This clonotype was found once. The genes are TRBV11-2 and TRBJ2-5, with D unclear. CDR1 is SGHAT and CDR2 is FQNNGV in the germline V gene. V was cut by 0 bases and J by 2 bases, with 7 bases left in between. The CDR3 spans 14 residues. The CDR3 sequence is CASSLDPQQETQYF. CDR3 nucleotide sequence: TGTGCCAGCAGCTTAGATCCACAGCAAGAGACCCAGTACTTC.

This clonotype has a handful of counts. V usage is TRBV7-3 and J usage is TRBJ2-1; 8 bases match TRBD2. The CDR3 sequence is 14 residues long. Germline V lookup: CDR1 SGHTA, CDR2 FQGTGA. The V segment lost 2 bases and the J segment 3 bases; nucleotides outside the gene matches: 0. CDR3 loop: CASSLGTSYNEQFF. In DNA, the CDR3 is TGTGCCAGCAGCTTAGGGACTAGCTACAATGAGCAGTTCTTC.

By its share, this clonotype is medium-sized. The chain joins TRBV7-2 to TRBJ2-3; TRBD2 agrees at 8 bases. The ends lost 5 bases at V and 0 bases at J; junction bases unmatched: 4. The CDR3 length is 15 residues. Germline V gene sequence: CDR1 SGHTA, CDR2 FQGNSA. The CDR3: CASSRLATSTDTQYF. CDR3 coding DNA: TGTGCCAGCAGCCGACTAGCGACTAGCACAGATACGCAGTATTTT.

This clonotype was counted ten times or more. This may arise from a read error, as a much more abundant clone is one base away. The V call is TRBV7-2, the J call TRBJ2-7; tentatively, D is TRBD2 (5 bases). The V and J ends lost 4 bases and 7 bases respectively, with 14 bases between them. The length of the CDR3 is 13 residues. Germline V gene sequence: CDR1 SGHTA, CDR2 FQGNSA. CDR3 sequence reads: CASSSTRDNEQYF. CDR3 nucleotides: TGTGCCAGCAGCTCTACTAGAGACAATGAGCAGTACTTC.

This clonotype was found many times. The V call is TRBV12-3 or TRBV12-4, the J call TRBJ2-1, with D perhaps assigned TRBD1 or TRBD2 (5 bases each). The tail of the sequence fits TRBJ2-7 better, so the J call may be wrong. This CDR3 comprises 16 residues. The CDR3 DNA sequence: TGTGCCAGCAGTTCCCAGGGAGTGCCAGCGAGGGACGAGCAGTACTTC. This encodes CASSSQGVPARDEQYF.

The chain has TRBV6-8 and TRBJ1-2; D may be TRBD1 (5 bases). With 3 bases removed from V and 4 bases from J, the gap between germline ends came to 15 bases. The CDR3 is 15 amino acids. Germline V lookup: CDR1 MNHGY, CDR2 SAAAGT. CDR3 DNA: TGTGCCAGCAGTTATCCCGGGGGGACGATCTATGGCTACACCTTC. Its protein is CASSYPGGTIYGYTF.

Points on this clonotype: Because it lacks the conserved phenylalanine or tryptophan at the end, this CDR3 is likely a read error. It is unclear where the CDR3 begins or ends on the DNA, so no DNA is shown, and the CDR3 is as TCRdb lists it. This chain links TRBV18 with TRBJ2-7; TRBD1, the table's D call, was not compared with the DNA. The CDR3 comprises 17 residues, both ends counted. The germline gives CDR1 KGHSH, CDR2 LQKENI. This chain's CDR3 is CASSPTDRGGYGYTFGS.

This clonotype appeared many times. The rearrangement joins TRBV27 to TRBJ2-2, with TRBD1 matching 7 bases. Germline V CDR1 and CDR2: MNHEY, SMNVEV (reference sequence). Trimming took 3 bases from V and 5 from J; bases not matched to a gene: 3. The CDR3 consists of 14 residues. CDR3 in amino acids: CASSLTGITGELFF. Written as DNA, the CDR3 is TGTGCCAGCAGTTTGACAGGGATAACCGGGGAGCTGTTTTTT.

This clonotype was recorded many times. The gene calls are TRBV5-1 and TRBJ2-7, with a tentative D call TRBD2 (6 bases). This CDR3 comprises 14 residues. The V gene's germline CDR1 is SGHRS and CDR2 YFSETQ. The germline V and J ends were trimmed by 4 bases and 6 bases, with 17 bases remaining between them. The CDR3 nucleotides read TGCGCCAGCAGCACCGGGACTCCCTCTCTCGAGCAGTACTTC. Its protein product is CASSTGTPSLEQYF.

This chain joins TRBV11-2 and TRBJ2-5; 9 nucleotides align to TRBD1. Germline CDR1 and CDR2: SGHAT and FQNNGV. CDR3 length: 15 residues. J gave up 5 bases and V 2 bases, and 6 bases lay outside the gene matches. The CDR3, as DNA: TGTGCCAGCAGCTTACTCCGGACAGGGGAGGAGACCCAGTACTTC. Its protein is CASSLLRTGEETQYF.

The J gene is TRBJ2-3, the V gene TRBV7-2; no reliable D call. In germline, CDR1 is SGHTA, CDR2 FQGNSA. This CDR3 is 12 amino acids long. V lost 3 bases and J 5 bases, leaving 6 bases between the germline ends. The CDR3 sequence: CASSFLKDTQYF. CDR3 nucleotide sequence: TGTGCCAGCAGCTTCCTGAAAGATACGCAGTATTTT.